A single sample gave rise to the 24 T cell receptor beta chains below, sequenced in a study of control samples from healthy donors and cancer patients. The method was immunoSEQ multiplex PCR; TCRdb's version includes in-frame clones alone and lacks a portion of them. The sample has 70,000 to 90,000 clones; around 90% are singletons. The sample comprised PBMCs. These receptor sequences come from a woman aged 60-75 years with head and neck cancer.

V usage is TRBV6-6 and J usage is TRBJ2-7, with TRBD2 identical over 15 bases. The V and J ends lost 5 bases and 6 bases, in that order; junction bases with no gene match: 8. The CDR3 spans 16 residues. Germline V gives CDR1 MNHNY, CDR2 SVGAGI (reference sequence). The CDR3 nucleotides are TGTGCCAGCAGTACGGGACTAGCGGGGGGACTTGGCGAGCAGTACTTC. Translated: CASSTGLAGGLGEQYF.

A single count supports this clone. The gene calls are TRBV11-2 and TRBJ2-3; 10 bases line up with TRBD2. The J segment lost 5 bases and the V segment lost 4 bases, leaving 6 bases of the junction unmatched. Germline lookup yields CDR1 SGHAT and CDR2 FQNNGV. The CDR3 consists of 15 residues. CDR3 DNA sequence: TGTGCCAGCAGCTCTATAGCGGGAGGAGGAGATACGCAGTATTTT. This encodes CASSSIAGGGDTQYF. Supplemented by reference TRBV11-2 and TRBJ2-3, the full variable domain reads EAGVAQSPRYKIIEKRQSVAFWCNPISGHATLYWYQQILGQGPKLLIQFQNNGVVDDSQLPKDRFSAERLKGVDSTLKIQPAKLEDSAVYLCASSSIAGGGDTQYFGPGTRLTVL.

The CDR3 is CASSIVSGSGSYNEQFF. Written as DNA, the CDR3 is TGTGCCAGTAGTATAGTAAGCGGGAGTGGCTCCTACAATGAGCAGTTCTTC. The rearrangement links TRBV19 to TRBJ2-1, with TRBD2 matching over 8 bases. Germline V gene sequence: CDR1 LNHDA, CDR2 SQIVND (reference sequence). Trimming took 1 base from V and 0 from J; bases not matched to a gene: 5. This CDR3 region has 17 residues.

The chain employs TRBV7-6 and TRBJ2-3; the match to TRBD1 covers 9 bases. The CDR3 is 16 residues long. With V trimmed by 4 bases and J by 3 bases, 8 bases remained unmatched. Germline V lookup: CDR1 SGHVS, CDR2 FNYEAQ. The CDR3, as DNA: TGTGCCAGCAGCTCGACCCGACAGGGGGGGACAGATACGCAGTATTTT. This encodes CASSSTRQGGTDTQYF.

V gene TRBV4-2 combines with J gene TRBJ1-2, with D unclear. Looked up from germline, CDR1 is LGHNA and CDR2 is YNFKEQ. Between the trimmed V and J ends, which lost 1 base and 0 bases, there was a span of 3 bases. The CDR3 is 13 amino acids. The DNA for the CDR3 is TGTGCCAGCAGCCAAGGACCTAACTATGGCTACACCTTC. Residues: CASSQGPNYGYTF.

V usage is TRBV29-1 and J usage is TRBJ1-1; 9 bases are shared with TRBD1. V lost 6 bases, J lost 5 bases, and 13 bases stayed unmatched. The CDR3 has 15 residues. Germline V lookup: CDR1 SQVTM, CDR2 ANQGSEA. CDR3 DNA: TGCAGCGTCGACCCGGGACAGGGAGAAAGGACTGAAGCTTTCTTT. Amino acids: CSVDPGQGERTEAFF.

The J gene is TRBJ2-3, the V gene TRBV11-2; D might be TRBD1 or TRBD2, each matching 5 bases. The V gene lost 5 bases and the J gene lost 2 bases, with 14 bases spanning the gap. CDR3 size: 15 residues. From germline, CDR1 is SGHAT and CDR2 FQNNGV. CDR3 protein: CASSPGWGFTDTQYF. In DNA, the CDR3 is TGTGCCAGCAGCCCCGGCTGGGGGTTCACAGATACGCAGTATTTT. Together with reference TRBV11-2 and TRBJ2-3, the CDR3 gives the full variable domain: EAGVAQSPRYKIIEKRQSVAFWCNPISGHATLYWYQQILGQGPKLLIQFQNNGVVDDSQLPKDRFSAERLKGVDSTLKIQPAKLEDSAVYLCASSPGWGFTDTQYFGPGTRLTVL.

The chain combines TRBV5-1 with TRBJ2-3; 8 bases align to TRBD2. V was clipped by 0 bases and J by 1 base; unmatched bases: 4. The length of the CDR3 is 16 residues. The germline V gene has CDR1 SGHRS and CDR2 YFSETQ. CDR3: CASSLALAEGTDTQYF. In nucleotides, the CDR3 is TGCGCCAGCAGCTTGGCACTAGCGGAGGGCACAGATACGCAGTATTTT.

CDR3 in amino acids: CASSPLAGVADTQYF. In DNA form, the CDR3 reads TGCGCCAGCAGCCCTCTAGCGGGAGTTGCAGATACGCAGTATTTT. The chain carries TRBV5-1 and TRBJ2-3; TRBD2 agrees at 10 bases. This CDR3 is built from 15 residues. J was trimmed by 4 bases and V by 4 bases; bases with no gene match: 6. Germline loops: CDR1 SGHRS, CDR2 YFSETQ.

The CDR3 sequence: CASTVMRTNEKLFF. The CDR3 bases are TGTGCCAGCACAGTCATGCGGACTAATGAAAAACTGTTTTTT. This sequence joins TRBV2 and TRBJ1-4; D unclear. The CDR3 is 14 amino acids. Trimming took off 7 bases at V and 2 bases at J, with 11 bases between the two ends. The V gene's germline CDR1 is SNHLY and CDR2 FYNNEI.

CDR3 nucleotides: TGTGCCAGCAGTTACGCGGGGATTTTTAGCAATCAGCCCCAGCATTTT. It yields the protein CASSYAGIFSNQPQHF. The chain couples TRBV6-6 to TRBJ1-5, with unresolved D. Trimming removed 2 bases at V and 0 bases at J, with 11 bases between. This CDR3 has 16 amino acids. Germline lookup yields CDR1 MNHNY and CDR2 SVGAGI (reference sequence).

The chain uses TRBV27 and TRBJ1-6, with unresolved D. Germline V gene lookup returns CDR1 MNHEY and CDR2 SMNVEV (reference sequence). The CDR3 length is 16 residues. V lost 0 bases and J 7 bases, leaving 13 bases between the germline ends. The CDR3 DNA sequence: TGTGCCAGCAGTTTATCGAGACGTACGGAGAATTCACCCCTCCACTTT. Encoded protein: CASSLSRRTENSPLHF.

The chain joins TRBV9 to TRBJ2-5; D might be TRBD1 (6 bases). Germline-derived CDR1 and CDR2 are SGDLS and YYNGEE. V lost 3 bases to trimming and J lost 4 bases, with 19 bases between them. This CDR3 has 16 amino acids. The CDR3 DNA follows: TGTGCCAGCAGCGCCGGGATTGGACAACAGGGAGAGACCCAGTACTTC. This codes for CASSAGIGQQGETQYF.

This rearrangement joins TRBV5-1 to TRBJ2-7; D gene uncertain. The CDR3 consists of 14 residues. V was clipped by 2 bases and J by 6 bases, with 15 bases between them. Germline V CDR1 and CDR2: SGHRS, YFSETQ. CDR3 DNA sequence: TGCGCCAGCAGCTTTGGGTTGCTGGCTGGCGAGCAGTACTTC. Translating it yields CASSFGLLAGEQYF. Combining the CDR3 with reference TRBV5-1 and TRBJ2-7 gives the whole variable domain KAGVTQTPRYLIKTRGQQVTLSCSPISGHRSVSWYQQTPGQGLQFLFEYFSETQRNKGNFPGRFSGRQFSNSRSEMNVSTLELGDSALYLCASSFGLLAGEQYFGPGTRLTVT.

V usage is TRBV5-5 and J usage is TRBJ1-4; D is uncertain. CDR3 length equals 13 residues. V gave up 2 bases and J gave up 0 bases, with 2 bases separating them. Germline V gene data show CDR1 as SGHKS and CDR2 as YYEKEE (reference sequence). This CDR3 is CASSFATNEKLFF. The CDR3 bases are TGTGCCAGCAGCTTTGCAACTAATGAAAAACTGTTTTTT.

The chain carries TRBV19 and TRBJ1-2, with TRBD1 as a possible D gene (5 bases). The CDR3 runs 14 residues. The V gene lost 6 bases and the J gene lost 4 bases, with 15 bases spanning the gap. Germline CDR1 reads LNHDA; CDR2 reads SQIVND (reference sequence). CDR3 loop: CASRSGRRIYGYTF. In DNA, the CDR3 is TGTGCCAGTAGGTCGGGACGCAGGATCTATGGCTACACCTTC.

The gene calls are TRBV24-1 and TRBJ1-4, with D tentatively TRBD1 (6 bases). Per the germline V gene, CDR1 is KGHDR and CDR2 is SFDVKD. This CDR3 is 13 amino acids long. Trimming took 9 bases from V and 8 from J, leaving 15 bases between them. CDR3 nucleotides: TGTGCCACCCAACGACAGGTAGGAGAAAAACTGTTTTTT. Translation: CATQRQVGEKLFF.

The gene calls are TRBV21-1 and TRBJ2-1; the tabulated D call, TRBD2, remains unverified against the DNA. TRBV21-1 is flagged as a pseudogene. The CDR3 consists of 20 residues. CDR3 region: CASSKGKGGDQLADYNEQFF. The CDR3 bases are TGTGCCAGCAGCAAAGGTAAAGGGGGCGACCAACTAGCGGACTACAATGAGCAGTTCTTC.

This CDR3 reads CASSPFVVGASGANVLTF. The CDR3 DNA reads as TGTGCCAGCTCACCGTTTGTCGTTGGGGCCTCTGGGGCCAACGTCCTGACTTTC. The chain uses TRBV18 and TRBJ2-6, with D tentatively TRBD1 (5 bases). CDR3 length: 18 residues. The germline V gene has CDR1 KGHSH and CDR2 LQKENI. Trimming removed 3 bases at V and 0 bases at J, with 15 bases between.

The chain joins TRBV5-8 to TRBJ2-5; unclear D gene. CDR1 and CDR2 (germline): SGHTS, YDEGEE. There are 13 residues in the CDR3. Trimming removed 5 bases at V and 3 bases at J, with 11 bases between. The CDR3 protein is CASRVQWEETQYF. The CDR3 bases are TGTGCCAGCAGAGTCCAGTGGGAAGAGACCCAGTACTTC.

The chain uses TRBV28 and TRBJ1-2; 7 nucleotides line up with TRBD1. J lost 8 bases, V lost 5 bases, and 8 bases had no gene match. CDR3 size: 13 residues. CDR1 and CDR2 (germline): MDHEN, SYDVKM. The CDR3 coding sequence is TGTGCCAGCAGTATAAGACAGGGCTTAGGCTACACCTTC. This encodes CASSIRQGLGYTF.

This chain uses TRBV7-3 with TRBJ2-7; tentatively, D is TRBD2 (6 bases). V lost 1 base, J lost 0 bases, and 10 bases lay in between. This CDR3 comprises 15 residues. Germline-derived CDR1 and CDR2 are SGHTA and FQGTGA. The CDR3 region has the DNA TGTGCCAGCAGCTTAAATGGGGGGAGCTCCTACGAGCAGTACTTC. Translation gives CASSLNGGSSYEQYF.

The chain carries TRBV6-4 and TRBJ2-2; no clear D. This CDR3 is built from 14 residues. V was cut by 4 bases and J by 0 bases, with 6 bases left in between. Germline V gives CDR1 MRHNA, CDR2 SNTAGT. The CDR3 sequence is CASSADPNTGELFF. The CDR3 DNA is TGTGCCAGCAGTGCCGACCCGAACACCGGGGAGCTGTTTTTT.

The V gene is TRBV27, the J gene TRBJ2-7, with no clear D. With 4 bases removed from V and 6 bases from J, the gap between germline ends came to 19 bases. Germline CDR1 reads MNHEY; CDR2 reads SMNVEV (reference sequence). The length of the CDR3 is 15 residues. In DNA form, the CDR3 reads TGTGCCAGCAGTTCGCTCGAACGGCCGCCCTTCGAGCAGTACTTC. The encoded protein is CASSSLERPPFEQYF.